The following is a T cell receptor (beta chain) sequence with its context. Its antigen is currently unknown. At one end, the junction sequence differs from germline, possibly due to a read error. A modified ARM-PCR protocol with three rounds of nested PCR amplified TCRbeta. TCRdb re-analysed the multiplex PCR reads in MiXCR, keeping a single row per CDR3 protein. The profile shows roughly 70,000 distinct CDR3 sequences, about 80% of them singletons. RNA was extracted from bulk tissue without any cell sorting. The CDR3 is 15 amino acids. Germline CDR1 and CDR2: MNHNY and SVGAGI (reference sequence). This sample was taken from a study of tumor and adjacent non-tumor tissue in lung cancer. Turning to the study itself: The cohort had approximately 13 adenocarcinoma, a couple of squamous cell and 1 small cell patients.

Study-level results: Tumor repertoires had a smaller top 100 clone share than normal lung. Tumor tissue had significantly higher TCR diversity than normal lung.

This TCR was sampled from a man aged 60 to 75 with non-small cell lung cancer. Input material: lung tumor tissue. The chain employs TRBV6-6 and TRBJ2-2, with TRBD1 identical over 9 bases. CDR3: CASNWPGQGLGELFF. The CDR3 bases are TGTGCCAGCAACTGGCCGGGACAGGGTCTCGGGGAGCTATTTTTT.